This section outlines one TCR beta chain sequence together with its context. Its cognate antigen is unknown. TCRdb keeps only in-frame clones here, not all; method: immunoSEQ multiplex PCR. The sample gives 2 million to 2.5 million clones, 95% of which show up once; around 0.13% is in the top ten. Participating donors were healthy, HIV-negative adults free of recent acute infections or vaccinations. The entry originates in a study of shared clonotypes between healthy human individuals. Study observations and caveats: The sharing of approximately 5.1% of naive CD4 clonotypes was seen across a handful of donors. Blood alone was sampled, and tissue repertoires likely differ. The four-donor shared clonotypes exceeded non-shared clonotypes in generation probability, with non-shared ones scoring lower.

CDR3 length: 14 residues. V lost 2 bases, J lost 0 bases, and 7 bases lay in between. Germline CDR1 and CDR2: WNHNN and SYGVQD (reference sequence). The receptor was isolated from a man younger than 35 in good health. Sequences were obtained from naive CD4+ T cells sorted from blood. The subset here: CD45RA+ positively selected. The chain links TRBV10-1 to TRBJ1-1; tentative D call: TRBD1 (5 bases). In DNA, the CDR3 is TGCGCCAGCAGTGAGGGCAGGGTGAACACTGAAGCTTTCTTT. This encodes CASSEGRVNTEAFF.